The present T cell receptor beta chain was sequenced within a study of shared clonotypes between healthy human individuals. Germline V gives CDR1 LNHDA, CDR2 SQIVND (reference sequence). Trimming took off 6 bases at V and 3 bases at J, with 14 bases between the two ends. The CDR3 totals 14 residues. Naivety among CD8 cells was defined by CD45RO negativity and positive CCR7 selection, thereby excluding terminally differentiated effector memory CD45RA+ cells. Method: immunoSEQ multiplex PCR; TCRdb's copy keeps in-frame clones and lacks some. This table holds about 680,000 clones, about 91% found once. Sequenced sample: naive CD8+ T cells sorted from blood. The receptor comes from a young man in good health. V gene TRBV19 combines with J gene TRBJ1-1; D unclear. The CDR3 DNA follows: TGTGCCAGTAGGCGGACGGATTGGGACACTGAAGCTTTCTTT. Its protein product is CASRRTDWDTEAFF.